A selection of T cell receptor beta chains follows, all from one sample in a study. Each CDR3 protein gets one entry after TCRdb re-called the 5' RACE reads with MiXCR. The sample has 34,000 or so distinct CDR3 sequences; 20% to 30% are singletons. The sequenced sample was tumor-infiltrating Tregs sorted from the breast tumor. The receptors come from a female donor with breast cancer. The CDR3 runs from the conserved cysteine through the conserved F or W. Fields, in order: V gene, D gene, clone size, J gene, CDR3 protein, CDR3 DNA. D genes are given only for firm matches. A clone size is listed for some rows: how often the clone was seen (once, few, many), or a class if it is expanded.

V: TRBV7-2; D: TRBD2; size: many; J: TRBJ2-1; CDR3: CASSQGRWGTSARNEQFF; DNA: TGTGCCAGCAGCCAAGGGCGATGGGGGACTAGCGCACGCAATGAGCAGTTCTTC
V: TRBV19; D: TRBD2; size: few; J: TRBJ2-1; CDR3: CASRREGRYPNEQFF; DNA: TGTGCCAGTCGGCGGGAGGGCCGATACCCCAATGAGCAGTTCTTC
V: TRBV20-1; D: -; size: few; J: TRBJ2-7; CDR3: CSARDSRTYEQYF; DNA: TGCAGTGCTAGAGATTCTAGGACCTACGAGCAGTACTTC
V: TRBV5-1; D: -; size: medium-sized; J: TRBJ2-1; CDR3: CASSSDLTRSSYNEQFF; DNA: TGCGCCAGCAGCTCGGACCTGACTAGGAGCTCCTACAATGAGCAGTTCTTC
V: TRBV29-1; D: -; size: -; J: TRBJ2-1; CDR3: CSVAGYSSYNEQFF; DNA: TGCAGCGTTGCCGGCTACAGCTCCTACAATGAGCAGTTCTTC
V: TRBV29-1; D: -; size: -; J: TRBJ2-1; CDR3: CSVVWQSNEQFF; DNA: TGCAGCGTTGTATGGCAATCCAATGAGCAGTTCTTC
V: TRBV6-5; D: TRBD1; size: once; J: TRBJ2-7; CDR3: CASSYLQGAYEQYF; DNA: TGTGCCAGCAGTTACCTTCAGGGGGCATACGAGCAGTACTTC
V: TRBV21-1; D: -; size: -; J: TRBJ2-1; CDR3: CASSKRLAGYNEQFF; DNA: TGTGCCAGCAGCAAAAGACTAGCGGGCTACAATGAGCAGTTCTTC
V: TRBV5-1; D: TRBD1; size: many; J: TRBJ1-2; CDR3: CASALTGNGYGYTF; DNA: TGCGCCAGCGCCCTGACAGGGAATGGCTATGGCTACACCTTC
V: TRBV7-9; D: -; size: -; J: TRBJ2-7; CDR3: CASSSTGRSSYEQYF; DNA: TGTGCCAGCAGCTCGACAGGCAGGAGCTCCTACGAGCAGTACTTC
V: TRBV6-6; D: TRBD1; size: many; J: TRBJ1-6; CDR3: CASLRDSQNSPLHF; DNA: TGTGCCAGCCTTCGGGACAGTCAAAATTCACCCCTCCACTTT
V: TRBV18; D: -; size: -; J: TRBJ2-3; CDR3: CASSPGGDTQYF; DNA: TGTGCCAGCTCACCAGGAGGAGATACGCAGTATTTT
V: TRBV20-1; D: TRBD2; size: few; J: TRBJ2-7; CDR3: CSATSAAGVRHELYF; DNA: TGCAGTGCTACGTCCGCTGCGGGAGTTCGCCACGAGCTGTACTTC
V: TRBV7-9; D: -; size: -; J: TRBJ2-6; CDR3: CASRHYRASSGANALTF; DNA: TGTGCCAGCAGACACTACAGGGCGTCCTCTGGGGCCAACGCCCTGACTTTC
V: TRBV7-3; D: -; size: -; J: TRBJ2-3; CDR3: CASSTNTAPSTDTQYF; DNA: TGTGCCAGCAGCACAAACACAGCGCCAAGCACAGATACGCAGTATTTT
V: TRBV29-1; D: -; size: once; J: TRBJ1-5; CDR3: CSVAGWGNQPQHF; DNA: TGCAGCGTTGCCGGATGGGGCAATCAGCCCCAGCATTTT
V: TRBV6-1; D: -; size: few; J: TRBJ1-1; CDR3: CASSASGNTEAFF; DNA: TGTGCCAGCAGTGCTTCGGGGAACACTGAAGCTTTCTTT
V: TRBV3-1; D: -; size: many; J: TRBJ2-2; CDR3: CASSQSPGQNTGELFF; DNA: TGTGCCAGCAGCCAGTCACCGGGACAGAACACCGGGGAGCTGTTTTTT
V: TRBV7-9; D: TRBD2; size: few; J: TRBJ2-1; CDR3: CASSSLTSGRHNEQFF; DNA: TGTGCCAGCAGCTCCTTGACTAGCGGGAGACACAATGAGCAGTTCTTC
V: TRBV27; D: -; size: many; J: TRBJ2-7; CDR3: CASRRSGSYEQYF; DNA: TGTGCCAGCAGAAGGTCAGGCTCCTACGAGCAGTACTTC
V: TRBV25-1; D: TRBD1; size: many; J: TRBJ2-2; CDR3: CASRGQGGTGELFF; DNA: TGTGCCTCACGGGGACAGGGAGGCACCGGGGAGCTGTTTTTT
V: TRBV2; D: -; size: many; J: TRBJ2-1; CDR3: CASKPGSYNEQFF; DNA: TGTGCCAGCAAACCCGGCTCCTACAATGAGCAGTTCTTC